The 18 T cell receptor beta chains presented below share a single source sample, sequenced in a study of T-cell memory formation after mild COVID-19. TCRdb redid the calling of the 5' RACE reads with MiXCR, one entry per CDR3 protein. Of nearly 200,000 distinct CDR3 sequences listed, approximately 16% are singletons. Sample: PBMCs or a T cell subset sorted from them (not recorded which). The source of these receptors is an adult woman who had mild COVID-19 (a few samples of this study predate the infection). Cell type and time point are not known.

V and J are TRBV6-5 and TRBJ2-7; D might be TRBD2 (5 bases). CDR3 size: 13 residues. The germline V and J ends were trimmed by 6 bases and 2 bases, with 11 bases remaining between them. Germline lookup yields CDR1 MNHEY and CDR2 SVGAGI. CDR3 in DNA: TGTGCCAGCAGCCTACGGGATCCCTACGAGCAGTACTTC. It yields the protein CASSLRDPYEQYF.

This chain links TRBV7-6 with TRBJ2-1; the match to TRBD2 covers 9 bases. Germline trimming cut 5 bases from V and 3 bases from J; bases unmatched to any gene: 5. The CDR3 spans 15 residues. Germline V gene data show CDR1 as SGHVS and CDR2 as FNYEAQ. This CDR3 is CASSRSGGGYNEQFF. The CDR3 DNA follows: TGTGCCAGCAGCCGTAGCGGGGGTGGCTACAATGAGCAGTTCTTC.

Written as DNA, the CDR3 is TGCGCCAGCAGCTTGGGGGTAACTTTGCTAGATACGCAGTATTTT. Its translation: CASSLGVTLLDTQYF. The rearrangement joins TRBV5-1 to TRBJ2-3; D call uncertain. From germline, CDR1 is SGHRS and CDR2 YFSETQ. This CDR3 is built from 15 residues. V lost 0 bases, J lost 5 bases, and 13 bases lay in between.

This clonotype was counted only a few times. The chain has TRBV6-5 and TRBJ1-3; D is ambiguous. Germline V lookup: CDR1 MNHEY, CDR2 SVGAGI. Trimming took 4 bases from V and 0 from J, leaving 10 bases between them. The CDR3 runs 15 residues. CDR3 DNA: TGTGCCAGCAGTTTTCGCCACTACTCTGGAAACACCATATATTTT. Residues: CASSFRHYSGNTIYF.

This chain joins TRBV6-1 and TRBJ1-5; 8 bases are a match to TRBD1. Germline assignment: CDR1 MNHNS and CDR2 SASEGT. With V trimmed by 7 bases and J by 3 bases, 5 bases remained unmatched. There are 14 residues in the CDR3. CDR3 coding DNA: TGTGCCAGCAAAGACAGGGGCCACAATCAGCCCCAGCATTTT. Protein: CASKDRGHNQPQHF.

The chain couples TRBV5-1 to TRBJ1-1, with a weak D call TRBD1 (6 bases). With 0 bases removed from V and 11 bases from J, the gap between germline ends came to 14 bases. The CDR3 totals 13 residues. Germline loops: CDR1 SGHRS, CDR2 YFSETQ. The CDR3 spells CASSLGGQNSAFF. Here the CDR3 DNA reads TGCGCCAGCAGCTTGGGAGGACAGAATTCGGCTTTCTTT.

This clonotype was seen a few times. The rearrangement uses TRBV5-1 and TRBJ2-1, with TRBD2 identical over 9 bases. Germline V gene sequence: CDR1 SGHRS, CDR2 YFSETQ. This CDR3 has 16 residues. The ends lost 0 bases at V and 4 bases at J; junction bases unmatched: 5. The CDR3 nucleotides are TGCGCCAGCAGCTTGGAGCGGCTAGCGGGATACAATGAGCAGTTCTTC. The encoded protein is CASSLERLAGYNEQFF.

This clonotype was picked up a small number of times. The chain couples TRBV10-3 to TRBJ2-7; possibly TRBD2 for D (5 bases). This CDR3 has 15 amino acids. In germline, CDR1 is ENHRY, CDR2 SYGVKD. Trimming removed 2 bases at V and 0 bases at J, with 11 bases between. CDR3 sequence: CAISEREPRSYEQYF. In DNA form, the CDR3 reads TGTGCCATCAGTGAGCGGGAACCACGCTCCTACGAGCAGTACTTC.

The chain is built from TRBV29-1 and TRBJ1-2, with 7 bases that match TRBD1. The germline V gene has CDR1 SQVTM and CDR2 ANQGSEA. CDR3 length: 12 amino acids. V was clipped by 6 bases and J by 2 bases; unmatched bases: 3. The CDR3 is CSVDRINYGYTF. CDR3 nucleotides: TGCAGCGTGGACAGGATCAACTATGGCTACACCTTC.

There are many counts of this clonotype. The rearrangement links TRBV5-1 to TRBJ2-3, with D unresolved. The CDR3 is made up of 15 amino acids. The germline V gene encodes CDR1 SGHRS and CDR2 YFSETQ. V was clipped by 4 bases and J by 5 bases, with 17 bases between them. CDR3 DNA: TGCGCCAGCAGCGGGCACCTGCAACGGAGAGATACGCAGTATTTT. Encoded protein: CASSGHLQRRDTQYF.

The chain employs TRBV5-1 and TRBJ1-1; no firm D call. The CDR3 is 13 residues long. Germline V lookup: CDR1 SGHRS, CDR2 YFSETQ. Trimming removed 0 bases from V and 3 bases from J, with 6 bases in between. The CDR3, as DNA: TGCGCCAGCAGCTTGGCGGGGTACACTGAAGCTTTCTTT. It translates to CASSLAGYTEAFF.

This clonotype occurred a few times. The chain has TRBV29-1 and TRBJ2-7; D ambiguous. The germline CDR1 and CDR2 sequences are SQVTM and ANQGSEA. Trimming took 5 bases from V and 3 from J, leaving 11 bases between them. The CDR3 contains 12 residues. DNA of the CDR3: TGCAGCGTTAGTGGGTTTGGCTACGAGCAGTACTTC. Its translation is CSVSGFGYEQYF.

This clonotype appeared once. The chain links TRBV6-5 to TRBJ2-3, with 11 bases lining up with TRBD2. Germline CDR1 and CDR2: MNHEY and SVGAGI. J gave up 6 bases and V 10 bases, and 18 bases lay outside the gene matches. The CDR3 has 17 residues. CDR3 coding DNA: TGTGCCACCAGACTAACCGGGACTAGCGGTGTATGGGATACGCAGTATTTT. Protein: CATRLTGTSGVWDTQYF.

In this sample, this clonotype turned up a few times. In nucleotides, the CDR3 is TGTGCCAGCACTTTGCCGGTGGGGGGGAACGAGCAGTACTTC. It is translated as CASTLPVGGNEQYF. This rearrangement joins TRBV2 to TRBJ2-7; 7 bases are shared with TRBD2. The V and J ends lost 7 bases and 5 bases, in that order; junction bases with no gene match: 11. The CDR3 contains 14 residues. The germline V gene encodes CDR1 SNHLY and CDR2 FYNNEI. Together with reference TRBV2 and TRBJ2-7, the CDR3 gives the full variable domain: EPEVTQTPSHQVTQMGQEVILRCVPISNHLYFYWYRQILGQKVEFLVSFYNNEISEKSEIFDDQFSVERPDGSNFTLKIRSTKLEDSAMYFCASTLPVGGNEQYFGPGTRLTVT.

This clonotype was seen a handful of times. The chain links TRBV11-3 to TRBJ2-1, with a possible D match to TRBD2 (6 bases). The germline gives CDR1 SGHNT, CDR2 YENEEA. The CDR3 totals 14 residues. V lost 0 bases and J lost 8, with 11 bases in between. CDR3 sequence: CASSLEGLADEQFF. The CDR3 bases are TGTGCCAGCAGCTTAGAGGGATTAGCGGATGAGCAGTTCTTC.

This clonotype has a handful of counts. The gene calls are TRBV9 and TRBJ2-4; TRBD2 might be the D (6 bases). Between the trimmed V and J ends, which lost 5 bases and 0 bases, there was a span of 15 bases. Looked up from germline, CDR1 is SGDLS and CDR2 is YYNGEE. CDR3 length: 16 residues. The CDR3 region is CASRMGLALAKNIQYF. CDR3 in DNA: TGTGCCAGCAGGATGGGACTTGCCTTAGCCAAAAACATTCAGTACTTC.

This clonotype was picked up a small number of times. The CDR3 DNA reads TGTGCCAGCAGCTTAAGACCGGGCGTCGGCTACACCTTC. It is translated as CASSLRPGVGYTF. This chain links TRBV11-2 with TRBJ1-2; D ambiguous. The V end lost 2 bases, the J end lost 8 bases, and 12 bases lay between the germline ends. Germline V gives CDR1 SGHAT, CDR2 FQNNGV. The CDR3 has 13 residues.

The rearrangement links TRBV4-1 to TRBJ1-2, with a possible D match to TRBD1 (6 bases). V was cut by 1 base and J by 4 bases, with 10 bases left in between. This CDR3 has 14 residues. CDR1 and CDR2 (germline): MGHRA, YSYEKL. CDR3 coding DNA: TGCGCCAGCAGCCAAGGACAGGCGTTCTATGGCTACACCTTC. As protein: CASSQGQAFYGYTF.